Each of the 4 T cell receptor beta chains below was sequenced from the same sample in a study of PD-1 blockade in classical Hodgkin lymphoma. There was relapse after autologous stem cell transplantation in every patient, and there was variation in brentuximab vedotin exposure. Profiling relied on immunoSEQ multiplex PCR, and the TCRdb table lists in-frame clones only, not all of them. The sample yields approximately 84,000 clones, 89% seen once. The sequencing here drew on peripheral blood mononuclear cells (PBMCs), taken at baseline. All receptors derive from a human donor with classical Hodgkin lymphoma.

This clone was found once. The chain is built from TRBV10-3 and TRBJ2-1; D may be TRBD2 (5 bases). V was pared by 4 bases and J by 8 bases, with 6 bases between. This CDR3 is built from 11 residues. The germline V gene has CDR1 ENHRY and CDR2 SYGVKD. This CDR3 is CAISGSDEQFF. For the CDR3, the DNA is TGTGCCATCAGTGGTAGCGATGAGCAGTTCTTC.

This chain uses TRBV5-6 with TRBJ1-2; D may be TRBD1 (5 bases). The germline gives CDR1 SGHDT, CDR2 YYEEEE. Trimming cost V 3 bases and J 5 bases, with 14 bases left between them. The CDR3 is 14 residues long. The CDR3 spells CASSSGTPAYGYTF. The DNA of the CDR3 is TGTGCCAGCAGCTCCGGGACTCCGGCGTATGGCTACACCTTC.

CDR3 in amino acids: CASSAWTGEETQYF. The CDR3 DNA reads TGTGCCAGCAGTGCGTGGACAGGGGAAGAGACCCAGTACTTC. The V gene is TRBV25-1, the J gene TRBJ2-5, with 9 positions matching TRBD1. Germline CDR1 and CDR2: MGHDK and SYGVNS. V gave up 4 bases and J gave up 3 bases; unmatched junction bases: 3. This CDR3 spans 14 amino acids.

This clone was seen just once. The V gene is TRBV11-1, the J gene TRBJ2-3; no clear D. There are 14 residues in the CDR3. The germline V gene has CDR1 SGHAT and CDR2 FQDESV (reference sequence). The germline V and J ends were trimmed by 1 base and 0 bases, with 5 bases remaining between them. The CDR3 nucleotides are TGTGCCAGCAGCTTAGTGTTTAGCACAGATACGCAGTATTTT. Amino acids: CASSLVFSTDTQYF.